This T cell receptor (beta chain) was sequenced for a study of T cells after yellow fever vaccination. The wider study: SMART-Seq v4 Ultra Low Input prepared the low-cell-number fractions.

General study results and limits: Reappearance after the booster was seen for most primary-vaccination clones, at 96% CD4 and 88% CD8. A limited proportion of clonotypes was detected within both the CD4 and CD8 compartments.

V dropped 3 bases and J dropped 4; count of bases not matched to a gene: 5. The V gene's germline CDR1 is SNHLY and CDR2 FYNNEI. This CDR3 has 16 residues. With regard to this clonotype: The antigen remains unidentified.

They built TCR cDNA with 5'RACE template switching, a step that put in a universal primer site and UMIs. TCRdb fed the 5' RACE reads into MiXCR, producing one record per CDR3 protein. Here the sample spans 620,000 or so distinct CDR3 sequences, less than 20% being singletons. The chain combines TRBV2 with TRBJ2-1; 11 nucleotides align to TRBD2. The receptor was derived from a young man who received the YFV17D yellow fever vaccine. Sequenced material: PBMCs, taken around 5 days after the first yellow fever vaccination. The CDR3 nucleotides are TGTGCCAGCAGTGATCCAACTAGCGGGGGTTACAATGAGCAGTTCTTC. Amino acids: CASSDPTSGGYNEQFF.